Sequencing of this TCR beta chain was carried out in a study of T cells expressing NK-cell markers. The overall study: Among eight sequenced donors, seven carried HCMV seropositivity while one was seronegative. Study-level points and caveats: More than 5 donors had dominant NKG2C+ clonotypes that comprised about 1.0-8% of their CD8+ T cells.

TCRdb reworked the 5' RACE reads into one entry per CDR3 protein, no DNA. The sample's table shows about 180,000 distinct CDR3 sequences. Worth noting for this clonotype: The antigen remains unidentified.

Germline assignment: CDR1 LNHNV and CDR2 YYDKDF (reference sequence). The CDR3 runs 14 residues. The chain uses TRBV15 and TRBJ2-3; no DNA is available, so the TRBD1 call from TCRdb remains unchecked. This TCR was sampled from a man aged 18-75 years in good health. The sequencing sample was made of blood T cells: a sorted CD56 or NKG2C T cell subset, CD4+ or CD8+ T cells, or bulk PBMC T cells (not recorded which). This chain's CDR3 is CATSRGEEADTQYF.